A selection of T cell receptor beta chains follows, all from one sample in a study of blood T cell repertoires in COVID-19. This table comes from immunoSEQ multiplex PCR, and its TCRdb copy is limited to in-frame clones, with some not included. The table shows 150,000 to 200,000 clones, with around 90% occurring only once. The specimen sequenced was peripheral blood. Receptor source: a man between 60 and 70 years old with acute or convalescent COVID-19. CDR3s include the opening cysteine and the closing phenylalanine or tryptophan. The order of the fields is J gene, V gene, D gene, clone size, CDR3 DNA, CDR3 protein. A D gene is named only where the DNA matches it firmly. A clone size is listed for some rows: how often the clone was seen (once, few, many), or a class if it is expanded.

>TRBJ2-2|TRBV5-1|TRBD1|-
TGCGCCAGTACTTCCGGGACAGGTGTGAACACCGGGGAGCTGTTTTTT
CASTSGTGVNTGELFF
>TRBJ2-5|TRBV11-3|TRBD2|-
TGTGCCAGCAGCTTAGGGCTAGCGGGGGGGCCAGCCCATAAAGAGACCCAGTACTTC
CASSLGLAGGPAHKETQYF
>TRBJ1-5|TRBV3-1/TRBV3-2|-|-
TGTGCCAGCAGCCGAAGACAGGGCAATCAGCCCCAGCATTTT
CASSRRQGNQPQHF
>TRBJ2-7|TRBV27|TRBD1|-
TGTGCCAGCAGGCGGGGGACAGGGGCCTACGAGCAGTACTTC
CASRRGTGAYEQYF
>TRBJ2-5|TRBV4-3|TRBD1|-
TGCGCCAGCAGCAAGACAGGGACCCAAGAGACCCAGTACTTC
CASSKTGTQETQYF
>TRBJ1-1|TRBV11-2|TRBD1|-
TGTGCCAGCAGCTTGGGACAGACATCTGAAGCTTTCTTT
CASSLGQTSEAFF
>TRBJ1-2|TRBV6-5|-|-
TGTGCCAGCAGTCGGGGGTCGCTATATGGCTACACCTTC
CASSRGSLYGYTF
>TRBJ1-5|TRBV19|TRBD1|-
TGTGCCAGTAGTTGGCAGGGGGACAATCAGCCCCAGCATTTT
CASSWQGDNQPQHF
>TRBJ1-2|TRBV14|-|-
TGTGCCAGCAGCCAAGGCCGCATCTTAGACTATGGCTACACCTTC
CASSQGRILDYGYTF
>TRBJ2-2|TRBV9|-|-
TGTGCCAGCAGCGCAGAGGGTAGCAGTACCGGGGAGCTGTTTTTT
CASSAEGSSTGELFF
>TRBJ2-2|TRBV7-2|-|few
TGTGCCAGCAGCTTAGCATGGACAGACACCGGGGAGCTGTTTTTT
CASSLAWTDTGELFF
>TRBJ1-2|TRBV4-3|TRBD1|-
TGCGCCAGCAGCCAGACAGGGGGGATCTATGGCTACACCTTC
CASSQTGGIYGYTF
>TRBJ2-3|TRBV24-1|-|-
TGTGCCACCAGTCAGGGGTACCCTAGCACAGATACGCAGTATTTT
CATSQGYPSTDTQYF
>TRBJ2-4|TRBV3-1/TRBV3-2|-|-
TGTGCCAGCAGCCAAGGCGGGTTAGCCAAAAACATTCAGTACTTC
CASSQGGLAKNIQYF
>TRBJ1-2|TRBV12-3/TRBV12-4|-|-
TGTGCCAGCAGTTCGAAGGGCAGGGGTGGCTACACCTTC
CASSSKGRGGYTF
>TRBJ1-2|TRBV18|-|-
TGTGCCAGCTCCCAAGACAGCAGCTATGGCTACACCTTC
CASSQDSSYGYTF
>TRBJ1-1|TRBV27|-|-
TGTGCCAGCAGGGAGGGGAGCACTGAAGCTTTCTTT
CASREGSTEAFF
>TRBJ2-3|TRBV19|TRBD2|-
TGTGCCAGTAATAACGGGGGGGCCTCAGATACGCAGTATTTT
CASNNGGASDTQYF
>TRBJ1-1|TRBV6-5|TRBD1|once
TGTGCCAGCACCAAGGGGGCGCAAAGCACTGAAGCTTTCTTT
CASTKGAQSTEAFF
>TRBJ1-2|TRBV5-4|-|-
TGTGCCAGCAGCAACCCCGGGACACACACCGGCCATGGCTACACCTTC
CASSNPGTHTGHGYTF
>TRBJ1-6|TRBV5-1|-|once
TGCGCCAGCAGCTTGGTCGGGACACTGACTAATTCACCCCTCCACTTT
CASSLVGTLTNSPLHF
>TRBJ2-3|TRBV23-1|TRBD1|-
TGCGCCAGCAGCGAAGCGCCTCGGACAGGTCCAGATACGCAGTATTTT
CASSEAPRTGPDTQYF
>TRBJ2-2|TRBV11-3|TRBD1|-
TGTGCCAGCAGCTCCGCCGGGACAGGGGGCCACGGGGAGCTGTTTTTT
CASSSAGTGGHGELFF
>TRBJ1-5|TRBV10-3|-|once
TGTGCCATCAGTGAGTCGTGGGGGGGAAATCAGCCCCAGCATTTT
CAISESWGGNQPQHF
>TRBJ2-5|TRBV7-8|TRBD1|-
TGTGCCAGCAGCCGAGACAGGGGCTGGGAGACCCAGTACTTC
CASSRDRGWETQYF
>TRBJ2-6|TRBV5-1|TRBD2|-
TGCGCCAGCAGACCCCTTGCGGGGGATTACTCTGGGGCCAACGTCCTGACTTTC
CASRPLAGDYSGANVLTF
>TRBJ2-7|TRBV7-2|-|-
TGTGCCAGCAGCTTAGTGTCGGGCTCCTACGAGCAGTACTTC
CASSLVSGSYEQYF
>TRBJ2-7|TRBV11-2|-|-
TGTGCCAGCACTACCGGCGGAGGCTACGAGCAGTACTTC
CASTTGGGYEQYF
>TRBJ1-6|TRBV4-3|-|-
TGCGCCAGCAGCCAAGAAGGGGAGGCGGATTCACCCCTCCACTTT
CASSQEGEADSPLHF